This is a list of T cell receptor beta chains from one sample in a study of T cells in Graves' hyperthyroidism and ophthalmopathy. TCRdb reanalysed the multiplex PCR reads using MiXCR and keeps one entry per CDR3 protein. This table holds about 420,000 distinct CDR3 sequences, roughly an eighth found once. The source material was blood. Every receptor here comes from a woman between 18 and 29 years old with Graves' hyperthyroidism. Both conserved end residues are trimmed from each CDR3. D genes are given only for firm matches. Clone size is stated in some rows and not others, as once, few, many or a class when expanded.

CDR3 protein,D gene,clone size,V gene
ASSLSLGGPRVPNEQF,-,-,TRBV5-1
AISESYGGSNSYEQY,-,-,TRBV10-3
SAQGTGTSPYEQY,TRBD1,many,TRBV20-1
ASGLVVTGNTEAF,-,many,TRBV12-5
ASSSFYRSEQY,-,few,TRBV7-3
ASNYPLRTGHSPLH,TRBD1,few,TRBV6-5
ASSLRTFPDEQY,-,-,TRBV27
ASSSGTGYERNQPQH,TRBD1,many,TRBV7-2
ASSWTGIDEQF,TRBD1,few,TRBV27
ASSQAPYRTHYEQY,-,few,TRBV4-2
ATRVSPGGNQPQH,-,-,TRBV2
ASSLTGGVSTEAF,TRBD1,-,TRBV11-3
ASSALGGRTEAF,-,-,TRBV12-3/TRBV12-4
ASSPDRVLRAF,TRBD1,-,TRBV7-9
ASSGPGSETQY,-,-,TRBV6-2/TRBV6-3
ASSGLRNTGELF,-,few,TRBV5-8
ATSLNRAGANVLT,-,many,TRBV15
ASSVGTVNTIY,TRBD1,-,TRBV9
ASSLSADTEAF,-,many,TRBV27
ASSEVRGTGYYNEQF,TRBD1,many,TRBV6-1
ASSPRAGSSGASVLT,-,-,TRBV27
ASAQRTTDTQY,-,-,TRBV7-6
AWSPYSGSNYGYT,-,many,TRBV30